This TCR beta chain was profiled in a study of control samples from healthy donors and cancer patients. Measured with immunoSEQ multiplex PCR; TCRdb has only the in-frame clones, and not every one. Of 150,000 to 200,000 clones in the sample, 75% to 95% were seen once. V gave up 9 bases and J gave up 4 bases; unmatched junction bases: 8. The CDR3 sequence is 14 residues long. Germline V gene data show CDR1 as ENHRY and CDR2 as SYGVKD. V is TRBV10-3 and J is TRBJ2-1; TRBD2 matches 8 bases. The sequence was obtained from a woman aged 40 to 50 in good health. Sample: blood. The chain's CDR3 is CAMAPLAEYNEQFF. DNA of the CDR3: TGTGCCATGGCCCCACTAGCGGAGTACAATGAGCAGTTCTTC.